This paragraph reports one T cell receptor beta chain. Antigen specificity is unknown. This entry belongs to a study of T cell responses to AZD1222 COVID-19 vaccine. Study results and caveats: Donors in the cohort were predominantly white British and more often female, and clonal diversity was possibly underestimated.

The method was immunoSEQ multiplex PCR; TCRdb's version includes in-frame clones alone and lacks a portion of them. Seen here are tens of thousands of clones, 80% to 90% observed once, and the top ten hold about 15%. With 3 bases removed from V and 4 bases from J, the gap between germline ends came to 7 bases. The CDR3 runs 13 residues. From germline, CDR1 is LNHDA and CDR2 SQIVND (reference sequence). The receptor comes from an adult in good health. V usage is TRBV19 and J usage is TRBJ1-5, with D uncertain. This material consisted of peripheral blood, taken on day 0 of AZD1222 vaccination. Here the CDR3 DNA reads TGTGCCAGTAGTATGAGCGGGAATCAGCCCCAGCATTTT. This translates into CASSMSGNQPQHF.